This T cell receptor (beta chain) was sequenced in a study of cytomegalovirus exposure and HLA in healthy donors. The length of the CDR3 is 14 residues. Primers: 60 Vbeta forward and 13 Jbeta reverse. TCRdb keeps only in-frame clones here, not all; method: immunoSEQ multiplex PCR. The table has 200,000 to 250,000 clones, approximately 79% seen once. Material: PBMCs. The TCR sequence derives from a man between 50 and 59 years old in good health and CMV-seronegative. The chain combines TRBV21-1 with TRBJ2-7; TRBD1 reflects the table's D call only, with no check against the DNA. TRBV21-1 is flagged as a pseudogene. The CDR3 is CASSKGDRVDEQYF. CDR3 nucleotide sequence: TGTGCCAGCAGCAAGGGGGACAGGGTTGACGAGCAGTACTTC.